Below are 32 T cell receptor beta chains sequenced from a single sample in a study of T-cell reconstitution after alpha-beta-depleted transplantation in children. Library preparation (for TCRbeta) was performed with unique molecular identifiers. A single record per CDR3 protein comes from TCRdb applying MiXCR to the PCR reads. The repertoire holds about 980,000 distinct CDR3 sequences, about 29% seen once, with roughly 30% in the top ten. This specimen was PBMCs, mostly from graft donor cells, taken 360 days after TCRalphabeta/CD19-depleted stem cell transplant. Source of these receptors: a boy under three years old who had a stem cell transplant for SCID, so the T cells may come from the graft donor.

In this sample, this clonotype turned up a few times. This chain connects TRBV5-1 to TRBJ2-1, with D perhaps given as TRBD1 or TRBD2 (6 bases each). The CDR3 is 13 amino acids. Germline V gene lookup returns CDR1 SGHRS and CDR2 YFSETQ. The ends were cut back, 5 bases at V and 8 bases at J, with 14 bases in the middle. CDR3 in amino acids: CASSGGPGDEQFF. In nucleotides, the CDR3 is TGCGCCAGCAGTGGGGGGCCTGGCGATGAGCAGTTCTTC.

The chain combines TRBV20-1 with TRBJ2-7; 9 bases are shared with TRBD2. J lost 1 base, V lost 1 base, and 5 bases had no gene match. The CDR3 runs to 15 residues. Germline V lookup: CDR1 DFQATT, CDR2 SNEGSKA (reference sequence). The CDR3 DNA sequence: TGCAGTGCTAGAGCTGAAGCGGGGGGTTCCTACGAGCAGTACTTC. Translated: CSARAEAGGSYEQYF.

The sample holds many counts of this clonotype. V and J are TRBV5-1 and TRBJ1-1; 9 bases align to TRBD1. Germline V gives CDR1 SGHRS, CDR2 YFSETQ. The V gene end was trimmed by 4 bases and the J gene end by 3 bases; junction bases not matched to a gene: 7. The CDR3 sequence is 15 residues long. The CDR3 coding sequence is TGCGCCAGCAGCGCAGGGACAGGGTATGACACTGAAGCTTTCTTT. Encoded protein: CASSAGTGYDTEAFF.

The rearrangement links TRBV9 to TRBJ2-5; 10 nucleotides match TRBD2. The V and J ends lost 0 bases and 5 bases, in that order; junction bases with no gene match: 7. The CDR3 totals 16 residues. The germline gives CDR1 SGDLS, CDR2 YYNGEE. This CDR3 is CASSVGRAGGQETQYF. In DNA form, the CDR3 reads TGTGCCAGCAGCGTAGGTCGAGCGGGGGGGCAGGAGACCCAGTACTTC.

In this sample, this clonotype turned up a few times. The V gene is TRBV5-1, the J gene TRBJ2-5; perhaps TRBD2 as D (5 bases). Trimming took 0 bases from V and 2 from J, leaving 11 bases between them. The germline V gene has CDR1 SGHRS and CDR2 YFSETQ. CDR3 length equals 15 residues. The CDR3: CASSLVVGVQETQYF. CDR3 sequence (DNA): TGCGCCAGCAGCTTGGTAGTCGGGGTGCAAGAGACCCAGTACTTC.

This chain links TRBV10-3 with TRBJ1-5; TRBD1 might be the D (6 bases). The V and J ends lost 2 bases and 0 bases respectively, with 11 bases between them. CDR3 length equals 16 residues. The germline V gene encodes CDR1 ENHRY and CDR2 SYGVKD. CDR3 nucleotide sequence: TGTGCCATCAGTGAGGGGGGCCCTTATAGCAATCAGCCCCAGCATTTT. Its translation is CAISEGGPYSNQPQHF.

This clonotype was found a few times. The chain is built from TRBV10-3 and TRBJ2-1; no clear D. V was cut by 3 bases and J by 5 bases, with 20 bases left in between. In germline, CDR1 is ENHRY, CDR2 SYGVKD. The CDR3 has 17 residues. CDR3 in amino acids: CAISDPPGRRRDNEQFF. The CDR3 nucleotides read TGTGCCATCAGTGATCCCCCTGGAAGGAGACGGGACAATGAGCAGTTCTTC.

This clonotype came up a few times. This chain uses TRBV4-2 with TRBJ2-1, with TRBD2 as a possible D gene (5 bases). V was cut by 2 bases and J by 8 bases, with 10 bases left in between. Germline values: CDR1 LGHNA, CDR2 YNFKEQ. The CDR3 contains 13 residues. Here the CDR3 DNA reads TGTGCCAGCAGCCAATTCGAGGGCCATGAGCAGTTCTTC. This sequence encodes CASSQFEGHEQFF.

The chain employs TRBV18 and TRBJ2-1; 8 positions match TRBD2. The CDR3 length is 15 residues. Trimming took 1 base from V and 9 from J; bases not matched to a gene: 8. The germline gives CDR1 KGHSH, CDR2 LQKENI. For the CDR3, the DNA is TGTGCCAGCTCACCACGGTCGGGGGGGCCTGGTGAGCAGTTCTTC. Translating gives CASSPRSGGPGEQFF.

This clonotype was seen more than once but under ten times. The chain recombines TRBV29-1 with TRBJ2-5, with TRBD1 matching over 7 bases. V lost 6 bases, J lost 7 bases, and 8 bases stayed unmatched. The CDR3 contains 12 residues. Germline-derived CDR1 and CDR2 are SQVTM and ANQGSEA. CDR3 sequence reads: CSVPYRGRTQYF. The CDR3 DNA follows: TGCAGCGTACCCTACAGGGGAAGGACCCAGTACTTC.

The V and J genes are TRBV5-8 and TRBJ2-5, with D possibly called TRBD1 or TRBD2 (6 bases each). The germline V and J ends were trimmed by 2 bases and 1 base, with 12 bases remaining between them. The CDR3 totals 15 residues. In germline, CDR1 is SGHTS, CDR2 YDEGEE. This CDR3 reads CASSFGGTIQETQYF. DNA for the CDR3: TGTGCCAGCAGCTTCGGAGGGACAATCCAAGAGACCCAGTACTTC.

J is TRBJ2-1 and V is TRBV5-1; D remains ambiguous. Between the trimmed V and J ends, which lost 5 bases and 6 bases, there was a span of 18 bases. This CDR3 is 15 amino acids long. The germline CDR1 and CDR2 sequences are SGHRS and YFSETQ. The CDR3 DNA sequence: TGCGCCAGCAGTCCCAGACGGTGGGATATCAATGAGCAGTTCTTC. Residues: CASSPRRWDINEQFF.

This chain joins TRBV5-1 and TRBJ1-2; 9 bases line up with TRBD1. There are 14 residues in the CDR3. Germline loops: CDR1 SGHRS, CDR2 YFSETQ. The V segment lost 4 bases and the J segment 7 bases; nucleotides outside the gene matches: 8. CDR3 sequence: CASSPGQGISGYTF. In nucleotides, the CDR3 is TGCGCCAGCAGCCCAGGACAGGGGATAAGTGGCTACACCTTC.

The chain combines TRBV9 with TRBJ2-2; 7 bases line up with TRBD2. With V trimmed by 0 bases and J by 7 bases, 3 bases remained unmatched. Germline lookup yields CDR1 SGDLS and CDR2 YYNGEE. This CDR3 region has 14 residues. The CDR3 loop reads CASSVVGGDGELFF. CDR3 in DNA: TGTGCCAGCAGCGTAGTTGGGGGGGACGGGGAGCTGTTTTTT.

This clonotype was recorded many times. The genes are TRBV12-3 or TRBV12-4 and TRBJ2-5; 10 nucleotides line up with TRBD2. The CDR3 totals 14 residues. V trimming: 7 bases; J trimming: 1 base; junction bases outside the gene matches: 3. CDR3 sequence (DNA): TGTGCCAGCATGGCTAGCGGGGGCCAAGAGACCCAGTACTTC. It encodes CASMASGGQETQYF.

This chain links TRBV28 with TRBJ2-1, with 13 nucleotides matching TRBD2. V lost 5 bases to trimming and J lost 10 bases; unmatched junction nucleotides: 11. CDR1 MDHEN and CDR2 SYDVKM come from the germline V gene. The CDR3 runs to 16 residues. The chain's CDR3 is CASSHLRTSGGEEQFF. In nucleotides, the CDR3 is TGTGCCAGCAGTCACCTCCGGACTAGCGGGGGCGAAGAGCAGTTCTTC.

The table lists this clonotype with many counts. The V and J genes are TRBV9 and TRBJ2-2; maybe TRBD1 (6 bases). The CDR3 is 14 amino acids. Per germline, CDR1 SGDLS and CDR2 YYNGEE. Trimming took 1 base from V and 11 from J, leaving 15 bases between them. CDR3 loop: CASSVHRAVGELFF. The CDR3 DNA sequence: TGTGCCAGCAGCGTACACAGGGCGGTCGGAGAGCTGTTTTTT.

The chain carries TRBV9 and TRBJ2-1; 7 bases line up with TRBD1. The trim removed 0 bases at V and 9 bases at J, leaving 9 bases unmatched. The CDR3 spans 15 residues. Looked up from germline, CDR1 is SGDLS and CDR2 is YYNGEE. CDR3 nucleotide sequence: TGTGCCAGCAGCGTAGGCGACAGGGTGTTGAGTGAGCAGTTCTTC. Translation: CASSVGDRVLSEQFF.

The chain joins TRBV25-1 to TRBJ2-7; D assignment may be TRBD1 or TRBD2 (5 bases each). Trimming cost V 4 bases and J 6 bases, with 16 bases left between them. The length of the CDR3 is 14 residues. Germline CDR1 MGHDK, CDR2 SYGVNS. The CDR3 loop is CASSAGTAFGEQYF. CDR3 nucleotides: TGTGCCAGCAGTGCCGGGACCGCCTTTGGCGAGCAGTACTTC.

This CDR3 is CASSQAGAGVANEQFF. The DNA of the CDR3 is TGCGCCAGCAGCCAAGCGGGGGCAGGGGTGGCCAATGAGCAGTTCTTC. The chain links TRBV4-1 to TRBJ2-1; D possibly uses TRBD1 or TRBD2 (6 bases each). The CDR3 totals 16 residues. Trimming pared 1 base from V and 6 bases from J, leaving 16 bases between. The germline CDR1 and CDR2 sequences are MGHRA and YSYEKL.

This chain links TRBV7-2 with TRBJ2-1, with 9 bases lining up with TRBD2. The ends lost 3 bases at V and 4 bases at J; junction bases unmatched: 4. The V gene's germline CDR1 is SGHTA and CDR2 FQGNSA. The CDR3 totals 15 residues. CDR3 coding DNA: TGTGCCAGCAGCTTTAGCGGGGGAGAGTACAATGAGCAGTTCTTC. Its protein product is CASSFSGGEYNEQFF.

This CDR3 is CASDRDLSGETQYF. CDR3 sequence (DNA): TGTGCCAGTGATCGGGACCTCTCGGGGGAGACCCAGTACTTC. The chain links TRBV3-1 to TRBJ2-5; D is possibly TRBD1 or TRBD2 (5 bases each). There are 14 residues in the CDR3. Germline CDR1 and CDR2: LGHDT and YNNKEL (reference sequence). V was pared by 9 bases and J by 5 bases, with 19 bases between.

Only a few counts were recorded for this clonotype. The CDR3 protein is CASSDSGDSTDTQYF. The CDR3 coding sequence is TGTGCCAGCAGTGACTCCGGTGATTCCACAGATACGCAGTATTTT. The J gene is TRBJ2-3, the V gene TRBV6-4, with D uncertain. Germline CDR1 MRHNA, CDR2 SNTAGT. The length of the CDR3 is 15 residues. Trimming took off 0 bases at V and 2 bases at J, with 9 bases between the two ends.

The chain employs TRBV28 and TRBJ2-3; perhaps TRBD1 as D (5 bases). CDR3 size: 14 residues. Germline CDR1 MDHEN, CDR2 SYDVKM. V was clipped by 6 bases and J by 8 bases, with 18 bases between them. DNA of the CDR3: TGTGCCAGCAGAGTGGAGCAGGGAACGGCTACGCAGTATTTT. Encoded protein: CASRVEQGTATQYF.

In its sample, this clonotype was seen a few times. The J gene is TRBJ2-7, the V gene TRBV11-1; possible D gene TRBD2, 6 bases. Looked up from germline, CDR1 is SGHAT and CDR2 is FQDESV (reference sequence). The ends were cut back, 0 bases at V and 3 bases at J, with 12 bases in the middle. The CDR3 runs to 15 residues. In DNA, the CDR3 is TGTGCCAGCAGCTTAGCCCCGGGACTTAACTACGAGCAGTACTTC. Residues: CASSLAPGLNYEQYF.

V usage is TRBV5-5 and J usage is TRBJ2-3, with a weak D call TRBD2 (5 bases). CDR1 SGHKS and CDR2 YYEKEE come from the germline V gene (reference sequence). The CDR3 has 15 amino acids. V was trimmed by 4 bases and J by 1 base, leaving 13 bases between them. The CDR3 is CASSRTGIRTDTQYF. CDR3 nucleotides: TGTGCCAGCAGCCGAACCGGGATCCGCACAGATACGCAGTATTTT.

CDR3 nucleotide sequence: TGTGCCAGCGGCCGACAGGGGCACCACGAGCAGTACTTC. Protein sequence: CASGRQGHHEQYF. The V and J genes are TRBV6-1 and TRBJ2-7; 8 bases fit TRBD1. This CDR3 is 13 amino acids long. After removal of 8 bases from V and 5 bases from J, the junction contained 8 bases not matched to a gene. The germline V gene has CDR1 MNHNS and CDR2 SASEGT.

This clonotype came up a few times. The chain carries TRBV12-3 or TRBV12-4 and TRBJ2-3; D gene unclear. This CDR3 region has 13 residues. V dropped 8 bases and J dropped 5 bases, with 14 bases sitting between them. CDR3 nucleotides: TGTGCCAGCGGACGACTCGGTGGAGATACGCAGTATTTT. This translates into CASGRLGGDTQYF.

The rearrangement links TRBV6-2 or TRBV6-3 to TRBJ1-1, with 7 positions matching TRBD1. The CDR3 extends over 15 amino acids. From germline, CDR1 is MNHEY and CDR2 SVGEGT. V shed 7 bases and J 10 bases; nucleotides not matched to a gene: 18. CDR3 loop: CASNRGGAGSGRAFF. CDR3 DNA sequence: TGTGCCAGCAATCGAGGGGGCGCCGGTTCCGGGCGAGCTTTCTTT.

The CDR3 DNA reads TGTGCCAGCGGGACAGGTGAAATGGAAGCTTTCTTT. Protein product: CASGTGEMEAFF. The V gene is TRBV12-3 or TRBV12-4, the J gene TRBJ1-1; 8 bases fit TRBD1. CDR3 size: 12 residues. The trim removed 8 bases at V and 8 bases at J, leaving 7 bases unmatched.

This rearrangement joins TRBV5-1 to TRBJ2-1; D not resolved. CDR1 is SGHRS, CDR2 YFSETQ, per germline. The germline V and J ends were trimmed by 0 bases and 4 bases, with 14 bases remaining between them. CDR3 length equals 16 residues. The CDR3 reads CASSLGPPGRYNEQFF. Here the CDR3 DNA reads TGCGCCAGCAGCTTGGGGCCCCCCGGTCGGTACAATGAGCAGTTCTTC.

This clonotype was seen a handful of times. The rearrangement uses TRBV5-1 and TRBJ2-5; D possibly corresponds to TRBD1 (5 bases). V was cut by 2 bases and J by 5 bases, with 16 bases left in between. The CDR3 totals 15 residues. Germline CDR1 is SGHRS and CDR2 is YFSETQ. The CDR3 here is CASSLQDGPKETQYF. In DNA form, the CDR3 reads TGCGCCAGCAGCTTACAGGACGGGCCTAAGGAGACCCAGTACTTC.